These 12 T cell receptor beta chains were all obtained from the same sample, sequenced in a study of shared T cell receptors in the human thymus. Repertoires were generated with immunoSEQ multiplex PCR, while TCRdb's copy carries only in-frame clones and drops some. The sample consists of some 640,000 clones, roughly 86% of them appearing once. This sample was shared with a second study, whose subject was human thymus T cells.

Sequences were obtained from thymocytes. These receptor sequences come from a boy in the first two years of life with a congenital heart defect.

The rearrangement links TRBV5-8 to TRBJ1-2, with TRBD1 as a possible D gene (5 bases). This CDR3 contains 12 residues. The germline V gene encodes CDR1 SGHTS and CDR2 YDEGEE. V shed 4 bases and J shed 8 bases, with 12 bases lying between them. CDR3 coding DNA: TGTGCCAGCAGCAGGGGTCCGCTAGGCTACACCTTC. It encodes CASSRGPLGYTF.

J is TRBJ1-1 and V is TRBV2; D is ambiguous. The germline V gene has CDR1 SNHLY and CDR2 FYNNEI. V was clipped by 6 bases and J by 3 bases, with 8 bases between them. The CDR3 spans 12 residues. The CDR3 bases are TGTGCCAGCAGGGACTGGTACACTGAAGCTTTCTTT. Protein: CASRDWYTEAFF.

V and J are TRBV4-3 and TRBJ2-7, with 9 bases lining up with TRBD2. V lost 11 bases, J lost 6 bases, and 8 bases stayed unmatched. The CDR3 runs to 12 residues. The germline CDR1 and CDR2 sequences are LGHNA and YSLEER. The CDR3 region has the DNA TGCGCCGTTAGCGGGAGAGGGCGCGAGCAGTACTTC. Amino acid sequence: CAVSGRGREQYF.

The chain uses TRBV28 and TRBJ1-5; D possibly corresponds to TRBD1 (6 bases). Germline values: CDR1 MDHEN, CDR2 SYDVKM. CDR3 length equals 16 residues. The germline V and J ends were trimmed by 2 bases and 2 bases, with 13 bases remaining between them. As DNA, the CDR3 is TGTGCCAGCAGTTTAACGTACAGGGTTCGCAATCAGCCCCAGCATTTT. Encoded protein: CASSLTYRVRNQPQHF.

The CDR3 loop is CATSRDGRGIYEQYF. In nucleotides, the CDR3 is TGTGCCACCAGCAGAGACGGGAGGGGGATCTACGAGCAGTACTTC. The rearrangement joins TRBV15 to TRBJ2-7, with 8 bases that match TRBD2. Germline CDR1 reads LNHNV; CDR2 reads YYDKDF (reference sequence). V lost 0 bases, J lost 3 bases, and 4 bases stayed unmatched. CDR3 size: 15 residues.

This clone was observed a single time. This chain uses TRBV7-6 with TRBJ2-3; D ambiguous. The CDR3 is 13 amino acids. V lost 4 bases to trimming and J lost 2 bases, with 7 bases between them. CDR1 and CDR2 from the germline V gene are SGHVS and FNYEAQ. Here the CDR3 DNA reads TGTGCCAGCAGCTCCTTCCCCACAGATACGCAGTATTTT. This codes for CASSSFPTDTQYF.

This chain links TRBV6-1 with TRBJ1-1; TRBD1 agrees at 7 bases. In germline, CDR1 is MNHNS, CDR2 SASEGT. CDR3 length: 13 residues. V was clipped by 8 bases and J by 5 bases; unmatched bases: 8. The CDR3 region is CASAAHRGTEAFF. CDR3 sequence (DNA): TGTGCCAGCGCTGCACACAGGGGTACTGAAGCTTTCTTT.

Remarks on this clone: This CDR3 is also generated by other DNA sequences in the sample. The chain recombines TRBV28 with TRBJ2-7; D is unclear. CDR3 length equals 11 residues. The germline V gene has CDR1 MDHEN and CDR2 SYDVKM. Trimming removed 6 bases at V and 4 bases at J, with 7 bases between. The CDR3 sequence: CASSFSYEQYF. CDR3 DNA sequence: TGTGCCAGCAGCTTTAGTTACGAGCAGTACTTC.

V and J are TRBV6-7 and TRBJ1-3, with 9 bases fitting TRBD1. TRBV6-7 has ORF status, its function being uncertain. The CDR3 spans 16 residues. The J segment lost 0 bases and the V segment lost 6 bases, leaving 6 bases of the junction unmatched. The CDR3 reads CASRTNRGLSGNTIYF. The CDR3 DNA reads TGTGCCAGCAGAACCAACAGGGGGCTCTCTGGAAACACCATATATTTT.

The chain joins TRBV30 to TRBJ1-2; 7 bases are a match to TRBD1. Germline values: CDR1 GTSNPN, CDR2 SVGIG (reference sequence). The V segment lost 1 base and the J segment 0 bases; nucleotides outside the gene matches: 5. The length of the CDR3 is 15 residues. Here the CDR3 reads CAWSGQGRANYGYTF. The CDR3 coding sequence is TGTGCCTGGAGTGGACAGGGTAGAGCTAACTATGGCTACACCTTC.

The chain links TRBV28 to TRBJ2-7; TRBD1 agrees at 9 bases. V shed 0 bases and J 4 bases; nucleotides not matched to a gene: 10. Germline V lookup: CDR1 MDHEN, CDR2 SYDVKM. The length of the CDR3 is 17 residues. CDR3 DNA: TGTGCCAGCAGTTTATGCCCCACGGACAGGGGAGGGTACGAGCAGTACTTC. Translated: CASSLCPTDRGGYEQYF.

The V call is TRBV4-1, the J call TRBJ2-1, with 11 positions matching TRBD2. With 1 base clipped from V and 7 bases from J, the junction kept 15 bases outside the gene matches. Germline CDR1 reads MGHRA; CDR2 reads YSYEKL. The CDR3 covers 19 residues. CDR3 sequence: CASSQGLSNSGGAFNEQFF. The CDR3 region has the DNA TGCGCCAGCAGCCAAGGTCTCTCTAATAGCGGGGGGGCCTTTAATGAGCAGTTCTTC.